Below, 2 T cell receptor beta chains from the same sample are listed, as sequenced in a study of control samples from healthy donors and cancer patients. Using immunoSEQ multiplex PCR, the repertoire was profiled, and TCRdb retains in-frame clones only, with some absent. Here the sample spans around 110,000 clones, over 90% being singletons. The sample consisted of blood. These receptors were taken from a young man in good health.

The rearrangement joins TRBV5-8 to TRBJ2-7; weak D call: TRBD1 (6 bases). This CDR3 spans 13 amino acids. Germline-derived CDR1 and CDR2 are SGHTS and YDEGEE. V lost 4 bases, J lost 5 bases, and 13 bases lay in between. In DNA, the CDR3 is TGTGCCAGCAGCCTCGGACAGAGCAACGAGCAGTACTTC. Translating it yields CASSLGQSNEQYF.

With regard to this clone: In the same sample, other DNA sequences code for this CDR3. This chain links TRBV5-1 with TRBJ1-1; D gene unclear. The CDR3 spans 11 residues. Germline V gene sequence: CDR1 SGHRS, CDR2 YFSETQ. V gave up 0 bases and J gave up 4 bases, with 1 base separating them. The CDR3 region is CASSLGTEAFF. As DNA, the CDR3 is TGCGCCAGCAGCTTGGGCACTGAAGCTTTCTTT.